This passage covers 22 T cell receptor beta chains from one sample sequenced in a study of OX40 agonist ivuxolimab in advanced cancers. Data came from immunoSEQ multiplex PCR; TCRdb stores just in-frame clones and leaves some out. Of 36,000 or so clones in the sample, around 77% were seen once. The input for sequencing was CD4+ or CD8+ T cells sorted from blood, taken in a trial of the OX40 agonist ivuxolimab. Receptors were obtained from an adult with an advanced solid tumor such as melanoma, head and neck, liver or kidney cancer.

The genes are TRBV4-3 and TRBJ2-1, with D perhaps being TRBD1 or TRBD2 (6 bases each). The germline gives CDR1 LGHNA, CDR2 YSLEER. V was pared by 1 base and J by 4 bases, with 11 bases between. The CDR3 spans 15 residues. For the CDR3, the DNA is TGCGCCAGCAGCCAAGGGGGGGCCCTATACAATGAGCAGTTCTTC. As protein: CASSQGGALYNEQFF.

The CDR3 nucleotides are TGTGCCAGCAGCACGCGACAGGGTCCCGAGCAGTACTTC. Translation: CASSTRQGPEQYF. The chain combines TRBV5-4 with TRBJ2-7, with 7 bases aligning to TRBD1. The CDR3 contains 13 residues. Germline values: CDR1 SGHNT, CDR2 YYREEE (reference sequence). J was trimmed by 6 bases and V by 4 bases; bases with no gene match: 7.

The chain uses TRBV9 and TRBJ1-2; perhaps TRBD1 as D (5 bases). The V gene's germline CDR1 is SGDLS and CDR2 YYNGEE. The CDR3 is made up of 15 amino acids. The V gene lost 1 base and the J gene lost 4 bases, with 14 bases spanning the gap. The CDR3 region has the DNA TGTGCCAGCAGCGTATCCACGGGGGGAGCCTATGGCTACACCTTC. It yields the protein CASSVSTGGAYGYTF.

CDR3 loop: CASSLDSYSGNTIYF. The CDR3 region has the DNA TGTGCCAGCAGCTTGGACTCCTACTCTGGAAACACCATATATTTT. The chain combines TRBV5-4 with TRBJ1-3; D call uncertain. V was pared by 0 bases and J by 0 bases, with 7 bases between. This CDR3 has 15 residues. Germline values: CDR1 SGHNT, CDR2 YYREEE (reference sequence).

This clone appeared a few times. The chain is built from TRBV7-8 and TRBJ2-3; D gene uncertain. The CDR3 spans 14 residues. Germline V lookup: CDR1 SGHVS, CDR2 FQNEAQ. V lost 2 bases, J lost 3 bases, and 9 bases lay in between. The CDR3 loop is CASSLMGWTDTQYF. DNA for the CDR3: TGTGCCAGCAGCTTAATGGGGTGGACAGATACGCAGTATTTT. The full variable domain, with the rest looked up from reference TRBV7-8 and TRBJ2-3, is GAGVSQSPRYKVAKRGQDVALRCDPISGHVSLFWYQQALGQGPEFLTYFQNEAQLDKSGLPSDRFFAERPEGSVSTLKIQRTQQEDSAVYLCASSLMGWTDTQYFGPGTRLTVL.

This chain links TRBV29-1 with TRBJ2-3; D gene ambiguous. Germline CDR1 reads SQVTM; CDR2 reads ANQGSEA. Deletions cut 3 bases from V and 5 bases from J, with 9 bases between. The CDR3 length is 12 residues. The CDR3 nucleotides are TGCAGCGTTGAGAGGCCGGGAGATACGCAGTATTTT. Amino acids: CSVERPGDTQYF.

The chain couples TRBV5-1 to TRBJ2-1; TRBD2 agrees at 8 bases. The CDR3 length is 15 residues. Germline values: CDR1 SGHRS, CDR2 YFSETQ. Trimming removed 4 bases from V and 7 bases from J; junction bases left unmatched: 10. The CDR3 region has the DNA TGCGCCAGCAGCACAAGCGGGAGCGTCACGAATGAGCAGTTCTTC. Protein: CASSTSGSVTNEQFF.

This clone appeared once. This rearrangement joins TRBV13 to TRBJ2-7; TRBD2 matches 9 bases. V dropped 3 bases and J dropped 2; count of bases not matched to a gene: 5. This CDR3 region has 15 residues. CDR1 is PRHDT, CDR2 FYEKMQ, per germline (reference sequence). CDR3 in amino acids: CASSFSSGSTYEQYF. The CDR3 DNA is TGTGCCAGCAGCTTTAGTAGCGGGAGCACCTACGAGCAGTACTTC.

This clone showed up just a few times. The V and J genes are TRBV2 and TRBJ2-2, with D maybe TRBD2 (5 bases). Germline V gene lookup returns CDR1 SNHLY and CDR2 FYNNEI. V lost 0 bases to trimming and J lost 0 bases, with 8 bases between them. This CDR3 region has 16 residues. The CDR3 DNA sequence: TGTGCCAGCAGTGAAGCCCAGGACTCGAACACCGGGGAGCTGTTTTTT. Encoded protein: CASSEAQDSNTGELFF.

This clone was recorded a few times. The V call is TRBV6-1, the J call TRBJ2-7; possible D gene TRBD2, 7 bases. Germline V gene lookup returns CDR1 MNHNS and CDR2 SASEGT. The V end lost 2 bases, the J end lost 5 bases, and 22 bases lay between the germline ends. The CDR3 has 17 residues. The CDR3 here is CASSENPFERDTHEQYF. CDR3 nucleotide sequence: TGTGCCAGCAGTGAAAACCCCTTTGAGCGGGACACCCACGAGCAGTACTTC.

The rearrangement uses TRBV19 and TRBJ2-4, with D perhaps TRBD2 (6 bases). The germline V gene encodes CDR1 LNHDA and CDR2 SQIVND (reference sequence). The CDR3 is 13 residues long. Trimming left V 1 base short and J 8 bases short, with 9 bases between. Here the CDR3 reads CASSIVPGDIQYF. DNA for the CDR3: TGTGCCAGTAGTATAGTTCCGGGAGACATTCAGTACTTC.

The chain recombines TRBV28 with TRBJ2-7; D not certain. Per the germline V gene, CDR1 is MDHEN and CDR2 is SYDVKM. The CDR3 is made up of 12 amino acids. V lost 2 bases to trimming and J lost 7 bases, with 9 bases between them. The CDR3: CASSLRLGEQYF. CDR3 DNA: TGTGCCAGCAGTTTACGGCTGGGTGAGCAGTACTTC.

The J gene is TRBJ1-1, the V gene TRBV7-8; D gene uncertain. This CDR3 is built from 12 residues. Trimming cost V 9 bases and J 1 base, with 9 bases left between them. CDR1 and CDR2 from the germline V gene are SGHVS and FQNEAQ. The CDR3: CASGQWNTEAFF. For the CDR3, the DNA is TGTGCCAGTGGCCAGTGGAACACTGAAGCTTTCTTT.

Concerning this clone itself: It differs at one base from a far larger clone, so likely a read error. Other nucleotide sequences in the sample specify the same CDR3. The CDR3 loop reads CSVEWGGLGYTF. The CDR3, as DNA: TGCAGCGTGGAATGGGGGGGGCTTGGCTACACCTTC. J is TRBJ1-2 and V is TRBV29-1; tentative D call: TRBD1 (6 bases). Germline V gene data show CDR1 as SQVTM and CDR2 as ANQGSEA. The CDR3 is 12 amino acids. Trimming cost V 6 bases and J 7 bases, with 15 bases left between them.

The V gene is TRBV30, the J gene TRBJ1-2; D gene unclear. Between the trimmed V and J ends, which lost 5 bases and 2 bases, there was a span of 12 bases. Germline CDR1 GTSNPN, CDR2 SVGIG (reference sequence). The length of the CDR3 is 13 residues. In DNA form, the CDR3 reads TGTGCCTGGGAATCACGTAAGAACTATGGCTACACCTTC. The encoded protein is CAWESRKNYGYTF.

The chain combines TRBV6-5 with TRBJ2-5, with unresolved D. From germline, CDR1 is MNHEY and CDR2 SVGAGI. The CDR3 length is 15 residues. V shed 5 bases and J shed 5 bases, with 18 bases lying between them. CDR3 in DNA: TGTGCCAGCAGTCCGAGCTTCTTGGTTGGGGAGACCCAGTACTTC. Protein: CASSPSFLVGETQYF.

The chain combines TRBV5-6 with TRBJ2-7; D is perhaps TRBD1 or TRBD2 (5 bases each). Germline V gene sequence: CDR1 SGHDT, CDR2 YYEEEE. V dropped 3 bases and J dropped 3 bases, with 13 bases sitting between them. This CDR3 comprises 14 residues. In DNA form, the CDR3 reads TGTGCCAGCAGCTCCCGGGACGCCATCTACGAGCAGTACTTC. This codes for CASSSRDAIYEQYF.

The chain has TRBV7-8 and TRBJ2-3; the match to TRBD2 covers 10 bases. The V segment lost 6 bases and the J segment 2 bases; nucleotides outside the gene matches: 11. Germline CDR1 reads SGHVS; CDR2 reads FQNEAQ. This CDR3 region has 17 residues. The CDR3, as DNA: TGTGCCAGCAGTTCCTCTCCGGGACTAGCGCACACAGATACGCAGTATTTT. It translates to CASSSSPGLAHTDTQYF.

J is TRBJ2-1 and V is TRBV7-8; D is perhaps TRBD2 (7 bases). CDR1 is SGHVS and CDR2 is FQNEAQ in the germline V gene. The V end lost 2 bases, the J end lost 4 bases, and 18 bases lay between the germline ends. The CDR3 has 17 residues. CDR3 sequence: CASSLSSGLGGYNEQFF. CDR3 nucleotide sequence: TGTGCCAGCAGCTTATCCTCTGGACTAGGGGGATACAATGAGCAGTTCTTC.

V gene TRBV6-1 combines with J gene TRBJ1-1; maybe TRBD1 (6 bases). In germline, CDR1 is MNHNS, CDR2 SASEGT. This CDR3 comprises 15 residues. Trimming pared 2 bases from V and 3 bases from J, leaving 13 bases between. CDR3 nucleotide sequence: TGTGCCAGCAGTGAAAAGGGACATTCCTACACTGAAGCTTTCTTT. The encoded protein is CASSEKGHSYTEAFF.

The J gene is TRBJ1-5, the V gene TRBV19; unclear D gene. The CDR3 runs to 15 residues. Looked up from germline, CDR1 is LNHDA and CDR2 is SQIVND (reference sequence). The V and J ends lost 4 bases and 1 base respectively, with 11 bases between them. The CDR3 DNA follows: TGTGCCAGTAGTAAGGGAGACGGGAGCAATCAGCCCCAGCATTTT. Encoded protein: CASSKGDGSNQPQHF. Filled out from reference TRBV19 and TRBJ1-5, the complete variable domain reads DGGITQSPKYLFRKEGQNVTLSCEQNLNHDAMYWYRQDPGQGLRLIYYSQIVNDFQKGDIAEGYSVSREKKESFPLTVTSAQKNPTAFYLCASSKGDGSNQPQHFGDGTRLSIL.

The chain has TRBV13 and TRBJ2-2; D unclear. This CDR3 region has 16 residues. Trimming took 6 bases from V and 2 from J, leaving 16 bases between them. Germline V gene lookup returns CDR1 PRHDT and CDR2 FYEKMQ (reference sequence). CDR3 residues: CASSNRDPGNTGELFF. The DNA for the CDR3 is TGTGCCAGCAGTAATAGGGATCCCGGAAACACCGGGGAGCTGTTTTTT.